The 17 T cell receptor beta chains given below trace back to one sample, sequenced in a study of blood T cell repertoires in COVID-19. Assay used: immunoSEQ multiplex PCR; TCRdb lists only in-frame clones, some missing. The sample consists of approximately 150,000 clones, roughly 89% of them appearing once. The sequenced sample consisted of peripheral blood. These receptors originate from a woman aged 45 to 65 with acute or convalescent COVID-19.

The V gene is TRBV5-6, the J gene TRBJ2-3, with a tentative D call TRBD2 (5 bases). The CDR3 consists of 13 residues. Germline V gene sequence: CDR1 SGHDT, CDR2 YYEEEE. Trimming cost V 5 bases and J 9 bases, with 16 bases left between them. The CDR3 nucleotides are TGTGCCAGCAGTATTCGGGCCCCGGGGACGCAGTATTTT. Encoded protein: CASSIRAPGTQYF.

The chain uses TRBV6-5 and TRBJ1-2; TRBD1 might be the D (5 bases). Germline assignment: CDR1 MNHEY and CDR2 SVGAGI. V gave up 6 bases and J gave up 4 bases, with 12 bases separating them. The CDR3 length is 13 residues. The CDR3 loop reads CASRLGHSYGYTF. Here the CDR3 DNA reads TGTGCCAGCAGACTCGGACATTCCTATGGCTACACCTTC.

This clone turned up a few times. The rearrangement joins TRBV19 to TRBJ1-5; a possible D gene is TRBD1 (6 bases). The CDR3 extends over 13 amino acids. V shed 10 bases and J shed 3 bases, with 13 bases lying between them. CDR1 is LNHDA, CDR2 SQIVND, per germline (reference sequence). CDR3 DNA sequence: TGTGCCACCGGGACACGGAACAATCAGCCCCAGCATTTT. It specifies CATGTRNNQPQHF.

A single count supports this clone. The chain has TRBV6-5 and TRBJ2-7; TRBD2 matches at 7 bases. Trimming cost V 6 bases and J 5 bases; bases outside gene matches: 7. The germline gives CDR1 MNHEY, CDR2 SVGAGI. The CDR3 is 13 amino acids. CDR3 residues: CASRDQGGDEQYF. The CDR3 DNA follows: TGTGCCAGCAGGGATCAGGGAGGGGACGAGCAGTACTTC.

The genes are TRBV5-1 and TRBJ1-3; TRBD1 agrees at 9 bases. The J segment lost 3 bases and the V segment lost 4 bases, leaving 5 bases of the junction unmatched. The CDR3 sequence is 15 residues long. Germline V gene data show CDR1 as SGHRS and CDR2 as YFSETQ. Written as DNA, the CDR3 is TGCGCCAGCAGCGTGGACAGGGGCGATGGAAACACCATATATTTT. Amino acid sequence: CASSVDRGDGNTIYF.

The chain uses TRBV30 and TRBJ1-2, with TRBD1 matching over 7 bases. Per the germline V gene, CDR1 is GTSNPN and CDR2 is SVGIG (reference sequence). The CDR3 totals 13 residues. Trimming cost V 2 bases and J 6 bases; bases outside gene matches: 6. This CDR3 is CAWSSWTGDGYTF. In DNA form, the CDR3 reads TGTGCCTGGAGTTCCTGGACAGGAGATGGCTACACCTTC.

The chain combines TRBV12-5 with TRBJ1-2, with TRBD1 matching over 9 bases. V was clipped by 6 bases and J by 4 bases; unmatched bases: 12. The CDR3 length is 16 residues. Germline V gives CDR1 LGHNT, CDR2 FRNRAP. The CDR3 sequence: CASGEGDRAFIYGYTF. The DNA of the CDR3 is TGTGCTAGTGGGGAGGGGGACAGGGCTTTTATCTATGGCTACACCTTC.

V is TRBV6-5 and J is TRBJ2-3; D is ambiguous. Germline V gives CDR1 MNHEY, CDR2 SVGAGI. CDR3 length: 14 residues. V was clipped by 3 bases and J by 4 bases, with 11 bases between them. The CDR3 reads CASSYFGAADTQYF. DNA of the CDR3: TGTGCCAGCAGTTATTTCGGCGCGGCAGATACGCAGTATTTT.

CDR3 protein: CASSDGQGAFREKLFF. The CDR3 bases are TGTGCCAGCAGCGACGGACAGGGGGCTTTTAGGGAAAAACTGTTTTTT. V gene TRBV5-8 combines with J gene TRBJ1-4, with 11 bases lining up with TRBD1. CDR1 is SGHTS and CDR2 is YDEGEE in the germline V gene. This CDR3 contains 16 residues. V lost 4 bases, J lost 8 bases, and 10 bases stayed unmatched.

This chain uses TRBV24-1 with TRBJ2-1, with 8 nucleotides matching TRBD1. This CDR3 spans 13 amino acids. Trimming took 10 bases from V and 4 from J; bases not matched to a gene: 5. Per the germline V gene, CDR1 is KGHDR and CDR2 is SFDVKD. CDR3 residues: CATSGQVYNEQFF. CDR3 coding DNA: TGTGCCACTTCGGGACAGGTTTACAATGAGCAGTTCTTC.

The V call is TRBV9, the J call TRBJ1-2, with a tentative D call TRBD1 (5 bases). Germline V gene lookup returns CDR1 SGDLS and CDR2 YYNGEE. This CDR3 spans 13 amino acids. V was clipped by 2 bases and J by 8 bases, with 13 bases between them. In DNA, the CDR3 is TGTGCCAGCAGCGTTTGGGGGGATCGGGGCTACACCTTC. Amino acids: CASSVWGDRGYTF.

The chain joins TRBV10-1 to TRBJ2-7; TRBD1 matches 7 bases. Germline CDR1 is WNHNN and CDR2 is SYGVQD (reference sequence). There are 14 residues in the CDR3. The ends lost 3 bases at V and 2 bases at J; junction bases unmatched: 4. CDR3 sequence: CASSERGQPYEQYF. For the CDR3, the DNA is TGCGCCAGCAGTGAAAGGGGGCAGCCCTACGAGCAGTACTTC.

This chain links TRBV2 with TRBJ1-1; D is unresolved. V lost 1 base and J 11 bases, leaving 8 bases between the germline ends. The CDR3 has 11 residues. The V gene's germline CDR1 is SNHLY and CDR2 FYNNEI. DNA for the CDR3: TGTGCCAGCAGTGAAGGGCCATTGGCTTTCTTT. Translated: CASSEGPLAFF.

The V gene is TRBV7-2, the J gene TRBJ2-1; TRBD2 matches at 12 bases. CDR1 is SGHTA and CDR2 is FQGNSA in the germline V gene. The CDR3 extends over 14 amino acids. V dropped 0 bases and J dropped 13; count of bases not matched to a gene: 4. The CDR3 protein is CASSLARLAGEQFF. For the CDR3, the DNA is TGTGCCAGCAGCTTAGCCCGACTAGCGGGAGAACAGTTCTTC.

V gene TRBV2 combines with J gene TRBJ1-2, with 9 positions matching TRBD1. Germline V gene lookup returns CDR1 SNHLY and CDR2 FYNNEI. This CDR3 comprises 12 residues. Trimming took 9 bases from V and 6 from J; bases not matched to a gene: 5. In DNA, the CDR3 is TGTGCCAGTTCCCGGACAGGGGATGGCTACACCTTC. Its translation is CASSRTGDGYTF.

This clone was picked up one time. The chain is built from TRBV25-1 and TRBJ2-1; 12 nucleotides match TRBD1. This CDR3 has 16 residues. Germline trimming cut 6 bases from V and 9 bases from J; bases unmatched to any gene: 12. The V gene's germline CDR1 is MGHDK and CDR2 SYGVNS. The CDR3 DNA is TGTGCCAGCAGGGGCCCGGGGGGACAGGGGGCTGGTGAGCAGTTCTTC. As protein: CASRGPGGQGAGEQFF.

This sequence joins TRBV27 and TRBJ2-7, with D tentatively TRBD1 (6 bases). The CDR3 runs to 16 residues. Looked up from germline, CDR1 is MNHEY and CDR2 is SMNVEV (reference sequence). The germline V and J ends were trimmed by 3 bases and 2 bases, with 17 bases remaining between them. CDR3 coding DNA: TGTGCCAGCAGTTTCCTGTTCGGGCAGGGGCCCTACGAGCAGTACTTC. This gives the protein CASSFLFGQGPYEQYF.